One sample yielded the 20 T cell receptor beta chains listed below, sequenced in a study of shared clonotypes between healthy human individuals. Naive CD8 isolation took CD45RO-negative cells positively selected for CCR7 and excluded terminally differentiated effector memory CD45RA+ cells. TCRdb's copy holds only in-frame clones and misses some; the assay was immunoSEQ multiplex PCR. The sample has millions of clones, about 93% seen once. The material sequenced was naive CD8+ T cells from PBMCs. These receptors originate from a man between 18 and 29 years old in good health. Some clones in this sample may be carry-over from other donors' samples.

This sequence joins TRBV28 and TRBJ2-6; D ambiguous. This CDR3 is 12 amino acids long. V lost 0 bases and J lost 11, with 5 bases in between. CDR1 MDHEN and CDR2 SYDVKM come from the germline V gene. CDR3 residues: CASSLWNDVLTF. The CDR3 coding sequence is TGTGCCAGCAGTTTATGGAATGACGTCCTGACTTTC.

This clone was found once. V and J are TRBV4-3 and TRBJ2-1; 9 nucleotides agree with TRBD1. This CDR3 has 15 amino acids. With 3 bases clipped from V and 7 bases from J, the junction kept 7 bases outside the gene matches. The germline V gene has CDR1 LGHNA and CDR2 YSLEER. CDR3 nucleotides: TGCGCCAGCAGCCAGGGGACAGGGATCGGGAATGAGCAGTTCTTC. It yields the protein CASSQGTGIGNEQFF.

The rearrangement joins TRBV28 to TRBJ2-7; D may match TRBD1 or TRBD2 (5 bases each). Germline V lookup: CDR1 MDHEN, CDR2 SYDVKM. Deletions cut 4 bases from V and 3 bases from J, with 31 bases between. CDR3 length equals 20 residues. The CDR3 coding sequence is TGTGCCAGCAGTTCCCCCCCCATCCCAGGTTTCGGGGACGCTCACTACGAGCAGTACTTC. This gives the protein CASSSPPIPGFGDAHYEQYF.

The chain is built from TRBV19 and TRBJ2-7, with a possible D match to TRBD2 (6 bases). V lost 3 bases and J 5 bases, leaving 11 bases between the germline ends. The CDR3 is 13 amino acids. Germline V gene sequence: CDR1 LNHDA, CDR2 SQIVND (reference sequence). For the CDR3, the DNA is TGTGCCAGTAGTATGGGGAGGAAGGACGAGCAGTACTTC. Translation gives CASSMGRKDEQYF.

There are a few counts of this clone. The chain employs TRBV11-2 and TRBJ1-2; tentatively, D is TRBD1 (5 bases). The V gene's germline CDR1 is SGHAT and CDR2 FQNNGV. This CDR3 has 12 amino acids. V gave up 2 bases and J gave up 6 bases, with 7 bases separating them. CDR3 sequence reads: CASSLRGHGYTF. CDR3 nucleotides: TGTGCCAGCAGCTTAAGGGGCCATGGCTACACCTTC.

The chain carries TRBV5-4 and TRBJ2-2; a weak D match, TRBD1 (6 bases). Germline V gene lookup returns CDR1 SGHNT and CDR2 YYREEE (reference sequence). The CDR3 totals 15 residues. V lost 3 bases and J 6 bases, leaving 15 bases between the germline ends. The CDR3 loop reads CASSSRGISAGELFF. The CDR3 DNA reads TGTGCCAGCAGCTCGAGGGGGATTAGTGCCGGGGAGCTGTTTTTT.

The V call is TRBV21-1, the J call TRBJ2-5. TRBV21-1 corresponds to a pseudogene. CDR3 length: 23 amino acids. The CDR3 DNA follows: TGTGCCAGCCGCGAACAAGCCCGTTTTTTGGTGTTTGGGACCGAGAGGATTTGGGAGACCCAGTACTTC. This codes for CASREQARFLVFGTERIWETQYF.

The chain joins TRBV6-5 to TRBJ1-2, with D maybe TRBD1 (6 bases). This CDR3 is 15 amino acids long. CDR1 and CDR2 from the germline V gene are MNHEY and SVGAGI. Trimming cost V 5 bases and J 0 bases, with 13 bases left between them. CDR3 region: CASSNLRDTNYGYTF. CDR3 nucleotide sequence: TGTGCCAGCAGTAACCTCCGGGACACTAACTATGGCTACACCTTC.

The chain is built from TRBV5-4 and TRBJ1-1, with 10 bases lining up with TRBD1. The CDR3 extends over 14 amino acids. Germline V CDR1 and CDR2: SGHNT, YYREEE (reference sequence). Trimming removed 3 bases from V and 8 bases from J; junction bases left unmatched: 7. The CDR3 sequence is CASSYDRGRREAFF. The CDR3 coding sequence is TGTGCCAGCAGCTACGACAGGGGGCGAAGGGAAGCTTTCTTT. Drawing the rest from reference TRBV5-4 and TRBJ1-1, the complete variable domain is ETGVTQSPTHLIKTRGQQVTLRCSSQSGHNTVSWYQQALGQGPQFIFQYYREEENGRGNFPPRFSGLQFPNYSSELNVNALELDDSALYLCASSYDRGRREAFFGQGTRLTVV.

Comment on this clone: The same CDR3 also results from other DNA sequences found in this sample. The chain uses TRBV28 and TRBJ2-7, with D perhaps matching TRBD1 (6 bases). Per germline, CDR1 MDHEN and CDR2 SYDVKM. V was trimmed by 4 bases and J by 7 bases, leaving 11 bases between them. There are 12 residues in the CDR3. The CDR3 protein is CASSSGVGEQYF. CDR3 DNA sequence: TGTGCCAGCAGTTCAGGGGTTGGGGAGCAGTACTTC.

The chain couples TRBV15 to TRBJ2-7; maybe TRBD2 (5 bases). V lost 0 bases to trimming and J lost 2 bases, with 8 bases between them. Germline loops: CDR1 LNHNV, CDR2 YYDKDF (reference sequence). The CDR3 has 14 residues. CDR3: CATSREPGAYEQYF. The CDR3 DNA reads TGTGCCACCAGCAGAGAACCCGGGGCCTACGAGCAGTACTTC.

CDR3 protein: CASSFRDWETQYF. The CDR3 DNA sequence: TGTGCCAGCAGTTTCCGGGATTGGGAGACCCAGTACTTC. This chain joins TRBV28 and TRBJ2-5, with D possibly TRBD2 on 5 matching bases. V lost 3 bases to trimming and J lost 5 bases, with 10 bases between them. The germline V gene has CDR1 MDHEN and CDR2 SYDVKM. The length of the CDR3 is 13 residues.

The rearrangement links TRBV7-8 to TRBJ2-1, with D hard to call. The CDR3 has 13 amino acids. Trimming left V 5 bases short and J 7 bases short, with 12 bases between. CDR1 and CDR2 (germline): SGHVS, FQNEAQ. CDR3 in amino acids: CASSPLKPNEQFF. In DNA, the CDR3 is TGTGCCAGCAGCCCCCTTAAGCCGAATGAGCAGTTCTTC.

Here the CDR3 reads CASSNPTGASQPQHF. CDR3 bases: TGTGCCAGCAGCAATCCGACAGGGGCGAGCCAGCCCCAGCATTTT. The V and J genes are TRBV28 and TRBJ1-5; TRBD1 matches at 8 bases. Trimming took 6 bases from V and 7 from J; bases not matched to a gene: 11. The CDR3 is 15 amino acids. Germline CDR1 and CDR2: MDHEN and SYDVKM.

The chain has TRBV6-5 and TRBJ2-7, with no clear D. V lost 3 bases to trimming and J lost 5 bases, with 11 bases between them. Germline-derived CDR1 and CDR2 are MNHEY and SVGAGI. CDR3 length: 13 residues. The DNA of the CDR3 is TGTGCCAGCAGTTATGGCACTGGCGACGAGCAGTACTTC. Its protein is CASSYGTGDEQYF.

This chain joins TRBV15 and TRBJ1-2; the D is unclear. CDR3 length equals 14 residues. Trimming left V 0 bases short and J 5 bases short, with 10 bases between. CDR1 is LNHNV and CDR2 is YYDKDF in the germline V gene (reference sequence). The CDR3 bases are TGTGCCACCAGCAGAGAGCGCACCGCGTATGGCTACACCTTC. Translation: CATSRERTAYGYTF.

The chain couples TRBV4-3 to TRBJ1-3; no firm D call. Germline loops: CDR1 LGHNA, CDR2 YSLEER. Trimming took 0 bases from V and 0 from J, leaving 15 bases between them. This CDR3 is 18 amino acids long. CDR3 residues: CASSQDSRASDSGNTIYF. DNA for the CDR3: TGCGCCAGCAGCCAAGATTCGAGGGCCTCGGACTCTGGAAACACCATATATTTT.

The chain has TRBV7-6 and TRBJ2-1, with D perhaps TRBD1 (5 bases). Trimming pared 4 bases from V and 5 bases from J, leaving 15 bases between. The CDR3 is 15 amino acids. Germline V gives CDR1 SGHVS, CDR2 FNYEAQ. For the CDR3, the DNA is TGTGCCAGCAGCTCCCGATCCGAGACAGACAATGAGCAGTTCTTC. It is translated as CASSSRSETDNEQFF.

This clone was observed once. This chain links TRBV15 with TRBJ2-5; D gene uncertain. The germline V gene has CDR1 LNHNV and CDR2 YYDKDF (reference sequence). The V and J ends lost 1 base and 4 bases respectively, with 16 bases between them. The CDR3 is made up of 16 amino acids. Here the CDR3 reads CATSRGAEGLSETQYF. In DNA, the CDR3 is TGTGCCACCAGCAGAGGCGCAGAAGGATTGTCAGAGACCCAGTACTTC.

The chain carries TRBV29-1 and TRBJ2-2, with D tentatively TRBD1 (6 bases). CDR3 length: 14 residues. Germline lookup yields CDR1 SQVTM and CDR2 ANQGSEA. V was trimmed by 8 bases and J by 6 bases, leaving 19 bases between them. The CDR3 DNA follows: TGCAGCATTAATGATCCAGGGGTTTCCGGGGAGCTGTTTTTT. This gives the protein CSINDPGVSGELFF.